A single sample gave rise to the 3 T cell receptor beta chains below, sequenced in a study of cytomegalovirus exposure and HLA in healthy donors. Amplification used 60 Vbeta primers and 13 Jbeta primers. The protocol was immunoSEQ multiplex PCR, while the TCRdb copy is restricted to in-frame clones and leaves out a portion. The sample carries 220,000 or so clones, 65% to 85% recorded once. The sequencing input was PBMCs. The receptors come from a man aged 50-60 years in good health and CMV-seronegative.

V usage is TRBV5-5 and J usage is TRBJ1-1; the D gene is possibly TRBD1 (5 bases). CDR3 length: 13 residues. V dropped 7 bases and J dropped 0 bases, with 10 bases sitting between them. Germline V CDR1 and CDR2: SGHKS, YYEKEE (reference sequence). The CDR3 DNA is TGTGCCAGCGGCCAGGGAATGAACACTGAAGCTTTCTTT. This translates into CASGQGMNTEAFF.

CDR3 in amino acids: CASSTTGTGYEQYF. DNA of the CDR3: TGTGCCAGTAGTACCACCGGAACAGGCTACGAGCAGTACTTC. This chain joins TRBV19 and TRBJ2-5, with D perhaps TRBD1 (5 bases). The J call may be wrong; the DNA end is better matched by TRBJ2-7. This CDR3 comprises 14 residues. Germline lookup yields CDR1 LNHDA and CDR2 SQIVND (reference sequence).

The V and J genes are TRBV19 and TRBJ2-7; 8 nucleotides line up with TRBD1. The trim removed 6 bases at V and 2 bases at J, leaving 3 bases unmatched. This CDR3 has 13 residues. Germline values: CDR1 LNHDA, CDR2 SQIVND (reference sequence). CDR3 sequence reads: CASRGQEAYEQYF. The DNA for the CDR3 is TGTGCCAGTAGGGGACAGGAAGCCTACGAGCAGTACTTC.